What follows are 13 T cell receptor beta chains derived from one specimen sequenced in a study of blood T cells in healthy people across ages. Then a second PCR, running roughly 7 to 11 cycles, was carried out with a sample-barcoded 5' primer and a J-beta primer mix. TCRdb recomputed calls from the 5' RACE reads with MiXCR, one row per CDR3 protein. Of some 1.7 million distinct CDR3 sequences listed, 28% are singletons. Sequenced input: blood. The receptor set was obtained from a woman aged 25 to 39 in good health.

As for this clonotype: One end of the junction fails to match germline, which may point to a read error. The CDR3 reads CASLQGPYNERFF. CDR3 nucleotides: TGTGCCAGCTTACAGGGGCCTTACAATGAGCGGTTCTTC. The chain employs TRBV2 and TRBJ2-1; 7 nucleotides line up with TRBD1. This CDR3 comprises 13 residues. CDR1 and CDR2 from the germline V gene are SNHLY and FYNNEI.

Only a few counts were recorded for this clonotype. The chain combines TRBV29-1 with TRBJ2-2, with D perhaps given as TRBD1 or TRBD2 (5 bases each). The CDR3 sequence is 15 residues long. In germline, CDR1 is SQVTM, CDR2 ANQGSEA. Trimming stripped 6 bases from V and 9 bases from J, with 23 bases between. CDR3 DNA: TGCAGCGTAGCCTCAGGGAGTAGAGTTTCCCGGGAGCTGTTTTTT. Translation gives CSVASGSRVSRELFF.

V usage is TRBV2 and J usage is TRBJ2-5, with 7 bases that match TRBD1. This CDR3 region has 13 residues. The V gene end was trimmed by 8 bases and the J gene end by 1 base; junction bases not matched to a gene: 4. CDR1 is SNHLY and CDR2 is FYNNEI in the germline V gene. The CDR3 is CASGTELQETQYF. The CDR3 coding sequence is TGTGCCAGCGGGACAGAACTCCAAGAGACCCAGTACTTC. Based on the CDR3 plus reference TRBV2 and TRBJ2-5, the full variable domain is EPEVTQTPSHQVTQMGQEVILRCVPISNHLYFYWYRQILGQKVEFLVSFYNNEISEKSEIFDDQFSVERPDGSNFTLKIRSTKLEDSAMYFCASGTELQETQYFGPGTRLLVL.

V gene TRBV27 combines with J gene TRBJ2-5; 8 bases match TRBD2. The tail of the sequence fits TRBJ2-7 better, so the J call may be wrong. Germline values: CDR1 MNHEY, CDR2 SMNVEV (reference sequence). The CDR3 sequence is 16 residues long. Written as DNA, the CDR3 is TGTGCCAGCAGTTTAGCCGGCGGGGGGTCGGACTACGAGCAGTACTTC. Amino acid sequence: CASSLAGGGSDYEQYF.

This clonotype was counted a few times. This chain uses TRBV27 with TRBJ1-1, with 7 bases that match TRBD1. CDR1 and CDR2 (germline): MNHEY, SMNVEV (reference sequence). The length of the CDR3 is 14 residues. V dropped 7 bases and J dropped 4; count of bases not matched to a gene: 9. Here the CDR3 reads CASILRTGVTEAFF. DNA for the CDR3: TGTGCCAGCATCCTAAGAACAGGGGTCACTGAAGCTTTCTTT.

V is TRBV7-2 and J is TRBJ1-5; D uncertain. V lost 3 bases and J 4 bases, leaving 13 bases between the germline ends. CDR1 and CDR2 from the germline V gene are SGHTA and FQGNSA. The CDR3 extends over 15 amino acids. In nucleotides, the CDR3 is TGTGCCAGCAGCTTGGCGGACGGACCAAATCAGCCCCAGCATTTT. Encoded protein: CASSLADGPNQPQHF.

This clonotype occurred many times. The CDR3 here is CASSLERGQKYF. Here the CDR3 DNA reads TGCGCCAGCAGCTTGGAAAGAGGACAGAAGTACTTC. The rearrangement joins TRBV5-1 to TRBJ2-7; D may be TRBD1 (6 bases). V lost 0 bases to trimming and J lost 11 bases, with 12 bases between them. CDR1 and CDR2 (germline): SGHRS, YFSETQ. The length of the CDR3 is 12 residues.

This clonotype was seen a few times. The chain combines TRBV6-1 with TRBJ2-5, with 8 bases identical to TRBD1. The CDR3 consists of 16 residues. In germline, CDR1 is MNHNS, CDR2 SASEGT. Trimming took 6 bases from V and 4 from J; bases not matched to a gene: 13. CDR3 in DNA: TGTGCCAGCAGGATTGACAGGGGACAGCGACCAGAGACCCAGTACTTC. Translated: CASRIDRGQRPETQYF.

This clonotype was seen at least ten times. The chain is built from TRBV6-5 and TRBJ2-2; 9 bases are a match to TRBD1. J lost 3 bases, V lost 4 bases, and 3 bases had no gene match. CDR3 length equals 15 residues. CDR1 MNHEY and CDR2 SVGAGI come from the germline V gene. This chain's CDR3 is CASSWGQGDTGELFF. CDR3 DNA sequence: TGTGCCAGCAGTTGGGGACAGGGAGACACCGGGGAGCTGTTTTTT.

This clonotype showed up just a few times. The J gene is TRBJ2-7, the V gene TRBV11-2, with 8 bases lining up with TRBD1. Unmatched junction bases numbered 8, after V lost 4 bases and J lost 3 bases. Germline V gene lookup returns CDR1 SGHAT and CDR2 FQNNGV. The CDR3 consists of 15 residues. CDR3 protein: CASSSGNRGSYEQYF. The CDR3 region has the DNA TGTGCCAGCAGCTCAGGAAACAGGGGGAGCTACGAGCAGTACTTC.

This chain uses TRBV4-1 with TRBJ2-5; TRBD1 is a possible D gene (6 bases). Trimming took 0 bases from V and 11 from J, leaving 22 bases between them. In germline, CDR1 is MGHRA, CDR2 YSYEKL. The CDR3 is 16 residues long. The chain's CDR3 is CASSQDLGTIGTQQYF. The CDR3 DNA is TGCGCCAGCAGCCAAGATCTCGGGACAATCGGTACGCAGCAGTACTTC.

This clonotype was observed at least ten times. The V gene is TRBV5-7, the J gene TRBJ2-5; a possible D gene is TRBD1 (5 bases). TRBV5-7 is filed as an ORF, its function uncertain. V was shortened by 4 bases and J by 0 bases, with 7 bases between the two germline ends. The CDR3 sequence is 13 residues long. The CDR3 spells CASSATDQETQYF. For the CDR3, the DNA is TGTGCCAGCAGCGCGACAGACCAAGAGACCCAGTACTTC.

This clonotype was seen at least ten times. CDR3 residues: CSVESKFYYGYTF. As DNA, the CDR3 is TGCAGCGTTGAGAGTAAATTCTACTATGGCTACACCTTC. V gene TRBV29-1 combines with J gene TRBJ1-2; no firm D call. Germline CDR1 reads SQVTM; CDR2 reads ANQGSEA. CDR3 length equals 13 residues. V was cut by 3 bases and J by 3 bases, with 11 bases left in between.